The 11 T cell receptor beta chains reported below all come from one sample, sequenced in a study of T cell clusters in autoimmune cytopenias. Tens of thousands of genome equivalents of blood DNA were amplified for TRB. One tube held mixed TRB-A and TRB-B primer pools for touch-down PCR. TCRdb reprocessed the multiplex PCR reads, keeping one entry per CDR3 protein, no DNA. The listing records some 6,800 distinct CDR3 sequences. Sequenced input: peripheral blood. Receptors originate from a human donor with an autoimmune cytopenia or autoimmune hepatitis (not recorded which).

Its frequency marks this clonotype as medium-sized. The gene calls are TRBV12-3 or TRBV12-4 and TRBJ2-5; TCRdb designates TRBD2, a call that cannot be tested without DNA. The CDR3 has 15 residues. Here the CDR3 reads CASSLAPSPQETQYF.

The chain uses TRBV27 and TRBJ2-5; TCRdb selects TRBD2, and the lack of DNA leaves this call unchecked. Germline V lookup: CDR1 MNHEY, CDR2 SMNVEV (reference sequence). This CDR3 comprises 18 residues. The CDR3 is CASSRKFYSGRGLETQYF.

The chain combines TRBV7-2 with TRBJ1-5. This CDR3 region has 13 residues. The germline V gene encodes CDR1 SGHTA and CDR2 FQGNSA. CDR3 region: CASSLSPNQPQHF.

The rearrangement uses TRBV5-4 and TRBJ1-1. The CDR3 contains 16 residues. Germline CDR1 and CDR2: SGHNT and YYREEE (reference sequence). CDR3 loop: CASSLDPGGRDTEAFF. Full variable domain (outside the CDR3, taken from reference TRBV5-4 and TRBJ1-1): ETGVTQSPTHLIKTRGQQVTLRCSSQSGHNTVSWYQQALGQGPQFIFQYYREEENGRGNFPPRFSGLQFPNYSSELNVNALELDDSALYLCASSLDPGGRDTEAFFGQGTRLTVV.

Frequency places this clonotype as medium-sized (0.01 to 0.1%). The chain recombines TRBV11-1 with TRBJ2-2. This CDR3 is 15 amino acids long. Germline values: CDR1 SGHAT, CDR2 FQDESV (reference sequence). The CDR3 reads CASSLEGGVTGELFF.

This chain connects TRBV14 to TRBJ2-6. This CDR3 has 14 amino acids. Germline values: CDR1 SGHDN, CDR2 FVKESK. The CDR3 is CASSQLSGANVLTF.

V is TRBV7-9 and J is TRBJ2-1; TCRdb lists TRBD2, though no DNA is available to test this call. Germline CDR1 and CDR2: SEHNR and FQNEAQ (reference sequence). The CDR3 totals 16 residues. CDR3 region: CASSLAVLAGTDEQFF.

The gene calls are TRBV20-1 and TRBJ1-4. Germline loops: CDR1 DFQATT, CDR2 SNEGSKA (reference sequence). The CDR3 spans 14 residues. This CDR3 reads CSASRQGSNEKLFF.

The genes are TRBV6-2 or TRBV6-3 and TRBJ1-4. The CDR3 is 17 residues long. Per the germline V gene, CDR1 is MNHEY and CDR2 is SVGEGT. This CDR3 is CASSYSPDPATNEKLFF.

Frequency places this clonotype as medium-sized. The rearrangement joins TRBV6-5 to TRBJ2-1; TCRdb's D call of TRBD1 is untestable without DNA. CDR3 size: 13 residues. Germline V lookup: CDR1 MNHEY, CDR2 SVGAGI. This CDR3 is CASSYRRGDEQFF.

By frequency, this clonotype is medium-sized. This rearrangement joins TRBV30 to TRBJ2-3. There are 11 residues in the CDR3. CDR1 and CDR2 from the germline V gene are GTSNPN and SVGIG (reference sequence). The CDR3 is CAWSVQRTQYF.